Each of the 6 T cell receptor beta chains below was sequenced from the same sample in a study of a mutant IDH1 vaccine in newly diagnosed glioma. Using immunoSEQ multiplex PCR, the repertoire was profiled, and TCRdb retains in-frame clones only, with some absent. The sample has 65,000 or so clones, roughly 81% seen once. Stated time point: week 23, last vaccination. Topical imiquimod was applied with each vaccine dose, which held 300 ug of mutant IDH1 20-mer peptide. For these TCRs, the target antigens are not known. The input for sequencing was PBMCs, taken from a glioma patient whose treatment included an IDH1 peptide vaccine. The receptors shown here come from a man aged 30 to 45 with glioma.

The CDR3: CASSFRQAPYGYTF. CDR3 coding DNA: TGTGCCAGTAGTTTCAGACAGGCGCCATATGGCTACACCTTC. This chain uses TRBV19 with TRBJ1-2; TRBD1 might be the D (6 bases). Germline values: CDR1 LNHDA, CDR2 SQIVND (reference sequence). The CDR3 spans 14 residues. Trimming removed 5 bases from V and 5 bases from J, with 15 bases in between.

Only one count was recorded for this clone. The chain recombines TRBV12-5 with TRBJ2-3; a possible D gene is TRBD2 (6 bases). CDR3 length equals 17 residues. V lost 1 base, J lost 1 base, and 15 bases lay in between. Germline V gene sequence: CDR1 LGHNT, CDR2 FRNRAP. CDR3 sequence reads: CASGLAPTRSGTDTQYF. The CDR3 DNA is TGTGCTAGTGGTTTGGCACCGACTAGATCTGGCACAGATACGCAGTATTTT.

CDR3 in amino acids: CASGLVGYNEQFF. The CDR3 coding sequence is TGTGCTAGTGGTTTGGTGGGGTATAATGAGCAGTTCTTC. The V and J genes are TRBV12-5 and TRBJ2-1; D is undetermined. The germline gives CDR1 LGHNT, CDR2 FRNRAP. This CDR3 has 13 residues. V was clipped by 0 bases and J by 7 bases, with 7 bases between them.

The gene calls are TRBV13 and TRBJ1-1, with D unresolved. V lost 8 bases and J lost 4, with 11 bases in between. CDR1 and CDR2 (germline): PRHDT, FYEKMQ (reference sequence). The length of the CDR3 is 12 residues. CDR3 sequence (DNA): TGTGCCAGCTTTTATTCGGTCACTGAAGCTTTCTTT. It encodes CASFYSVTEAFF. The full variable domain, with the rest looked up from reference TRBV13 and TRBJ1-1, is AAGVIQSPRHLIKEKRETATLKCYPIPRHDTVYWYQQGPGQDPQFLISFYEKMQSDKGSIPDRFSAQQFSDYHSELNMSSLELGDSALYFCASFYSVTEAFFGQGTRLTVV.

The chain employs TRBV28 and TRBJ1-3, with 9 bases aligning to TRBD1. This CDR3 is built from 13 residues. Germline V gene data show CDR1 as MDHEN and CDR2 as SYDVKM. V lost 6 bases and J lost 4; bases outside the gene matches: 1. This CDR3 reads CASRGQGGNTIYF. CDR3 in DNA: TGTGCCAGCAGGGGACAGGGAGGAAACACCATATATTTT.

This clone was counted a single time. The genes are TRBV5-5 and TRBJ2-7; D unclear. The germline V and J ends were trimmed by 0 bases and 2 bases, with 9 bases remaining between them. Germline V CDR1 and CDR2: SGHKS, YYEKEE (reference sequence). The CDR3 covers 14 residues. CDR3 bases: TGTGCCAGCAGCTTGGACAGAATCGCCTACGAGCAGTACTTC. It specifies CASSLDRIAYEQYF.